A selection of T cell receptor beta chains follows, all from one sample in a study of multiple sclerosis patients with progressive multifocal leukoencephalopathy. This table comes from immunoSEQ multiplex PCR, and its TCRdb copy is limited to in-frame clones, with some not included. This table has some 31,000 clones, around 91% appearing once. The sample comprised PBMCs. These receptors originate from a human donor with multiple sclerosis. Each CDR3 is given with its conserved first and last residue. A D gene is named only where the DNA matches it firmly. Clone size is shown for a subset of rows, as once, few, many or a class of expanded clone.

TRBV5-1,NA,TRBJ2-1,TRBD2,CASSRITSGTYNEQFF,TGCGCCAGCAGCCGCATAACTAGCGGGACCTACAATGAGCAGTTCTTC
TRBV19,few,TRBJ1-2,NA,CASSIVGLDYGYTF,TGTGCCAGTAGTATAGTAGGGTTGGACTATGGCTACACCTTC
TRBV30,NA,TRBJ1-2,NA,CAWSVVRGAYGYTF,TGTGCCTGGAGTGTAGTCAGGGGAGCTTACGGCTACACCTTC
TRBV27,NA,TRBJ2-1,TRBD2,CASSPLLAELRREQFF,TGTGCCAGCAGCCCCCTACTAGCGGAATTGAGGAGGGAGCAGTTCTTC
TRBV2,NA,TRBJ2-5,TRBD1,CASSEGTGPALGTQYF,TGTGCCAGCAGTGAGGGGACAGGGCCTGCCCTGGGGACCCAGTACTTC
TRBV4-3,NA,TRBJ1-3,NA,CASSQARGAGNTIYF,TGCGCCAGCAGCCAAGCAAGGGGCGCTGGAAACACCATATATTTT
TRBV27,NA,TRBJ2-2,TRBD2,CASSPLSAGAGGELFF,TGTGCCAGCAGTCCGCTTTCAGCGGGAGCCGGCGGGGAGCTGTTTTTT
TRBV21-1,NA,TRBJ2-5,NA,CARSASFGQYF,TGTGCAAGATCGGCATCCTTCGGGCAGTACTTC
TRBV6-1,NA,TRBJ2-7,NA,CASSPRDGEQYF,TGTGCCAGCAGTCCCCGGGACGGCGAGCAGTACTTC
TRBV7-9,NA,TRBJ1-1,NA,CASSPGGKLGRTEAFF,TGTGCCAGCAGCCCGGGTGGGAAGTTAGGTAGGACTGAAGCTTTCTTT
TRBV19,NA,TRBJ2-7,NA,CASSPAAGASYEQYF,TGTGCCAGTAGTCCGGCCGCCGGGGCCTCCTACGAGCAGTACTTC
TRBV18,NA,TRBJ2-2,NA,CASSPGIRANTGELFF,TGTGCCAGCTCACCGGGAATCAGAGCGAACACCGGGGAGCTGTTTTTT
TRBV19,NA,TRBJ2-3,TRBD2,CASSLGTSGSRTDTQYF,TGTGCCAGTAGTCTTGGGACTAGCGGGAGTAGGACAGATACGCAGTATTTT
TRBV19,NA,TRBJ1-1,TRBD1,CASSPLLGTGAEAFF,TGTGCCAGTAGTCCTCTCCTCGGGACAGGGGCTGAAGCTTTCTTT
TRBV7-7,once,TRBJ2-2,NA,CASSIVGGELFF,TGTGCTAGCAGCATCGTAGGTGGAGAGCTGTTTTTT
TRBV5-1,NA,TRBJ1-6,NA,CASSLAPNSPLHF,TGCGCCAGCAGCTTGGCGCCAAATTCACCCCTCCACTTT
TRBV19,NA,TRBJ2-7,TRBD1,CASSIALQGEFGYEQYF,TGTGCCAGTAGTATAGCTCTCCAGGGGGAATTCGGGTACGAGCAGTACTTC
TRBV7-9,NA,TRBJ2-1,NA,CASIPVSSSYNEQFF,TGTGCCAGCATCCCCGTGTCGAGCTCCTACAATGAGCAGTTCTTC
TRBV30,once,TRBJ2-3,TRBD2,CAWSVLAGAGADTQYF,TGTGCCTGGAGTGTACTAGCGGGAGCAGGCGCAGATACGCAGTATTTT
TRBV5-1,NA,TRBJ1-2,NA,CASSLVPGESVYGYTF,TGCGCCAGCAGCTTGGTCCCCGGGGAATCGGTCTATGGCTACACCTTC